The 16 T cell receptor beta chains below all came from one sample that was sequenced in a study of cytomegalovirus exposure and HLA in healthy donors. PCR employed 60 Vbeta and 13 Jbeta primers. Some clones are missing from TCRdb's copy, which holds only in-frame ones; the method was immunoSEQ multiplex PCR. Altogether approximately 160,000 clones are present, 80% being singletons, with the ten largest covering more than 5.5%. The sample taken for sequencing was PBMCs. The receptors here all came from a man aged 25 to 40 in good health and CMV-seropositive.

The genes are TRBV15 and TRBJ2-7, with a possible D match to TRBD1 (6 bases). The CDR3 is 14 residues long. Between the trimmed V and J ends, which lost 4 bases and 4 bases, there was a span of 14 bases. Germline-derived CDR1 and CDR2 are LNHNV and YYDKDF (reference sequence). CDR3 region: CATSTGAPAYEQYF. The CDR3 nucleotides read TGTGCCACCAGCACAGGGGCCCCCGCGTACGAGCAGTACTTC.

This rearrangement joins TRBV5-4 to TRBJ2-7; tentative D call: TRBD1 (5 bases). The CDR3 length is 12 residues. Germline loops: CDR1 SGHNT, CDR2 YYREEE (reference sequence). V was pared by 3 bases and J by 4 bases, with 8 bases between. The CDR3 sequence is CASSYTGYEQYF. CDR3 coding DNA: TGTGCCAGCAGCTACACAGGTTACGAGCAGTACTTC.

This rearrangement joins TRBV4-3 to TRBJ2-4; a possible D gene is TRBD2 (6 bases). CDR3 length: 15 residues. V was clipped by 0 bases and J by 1 base, with 7 bases between them. The germline CDR1 and CDR2 sequences are LGHNA and YSLEER. The CDR3 loop is CASSQEAGAKNIQYF. The CDR3 DNA sequence: TGCGCCAGCAGCCAAGAGGCGGGGGCCAAAAACATTCAGTACTTC.

The J gene is TRBJ2-5, the V gene TRBV18, with 7 bases identical to TRBD2. V lost 2 bases to trimming and J lost 5 bases; unmatched junction nucleotides: 5. The length of the CDR3 is 14 residues. Germline V gives CDR1 KGHSH, CDR2 LQKENI. Here the CDR3 DNA reads TGTGCCAGCTCACCAGGCGGGAGCTCGGAGACCCAGTACTTC. It is translated as CASSPGGSSETQYF.

V is TRBV4-3 and J is TRBJ2-7; no clear D. CDR1 LGHNA and CDR2 YSLEER come from the germline V gene. The CDR3 has 13 residues. V lost 4 bases and J 5 bases, leaving 12 bases between the germline ends. The CDR3 bases are TGCGCCAGCAGCCCGTTTGGCCAGGACGAGCAGTACTTC. Protein sequence: CASSPFGQDEQYF.

The rearrangement uses TRBV25-1 and TRBJ2-5, with D possibly being TRBD2 (6 bases). The V end lost 8 bases, the J end lost 5 bases, and 15 bases lay between the germline ends. The CDR3 is 13 residues long. Germline-derived CDR1 and CDR2 are MGHDK and SYGVNS. In DNA, the CDR3 is TGTGCCAGCGCTATTTGGGGGAGGGAGACCCAGTACTTC. It specifies CASAIWGRETQYF.

The chain carries TRBV30 and TRBJ2-7, with no clear D. CDR3 length equals 12 residues. The germline V gene has CDR1 GTSNPN and CDR2 SVGIG (reference sequence). V lost 4 bases, J lost 0 bases, and 7 bases lay in between. This CDR3 reads CAWNRGSYEQYF. CDR3 bases: TGTGCCTGGAATAGAGGCTCCTACGAGCAGTACTTC.

The count of this clone is one. The genes are TRBV28 and TRBJ2-5; 7 bases fit TRBD2. The CDR3 consists of 17 residues. Germline CDR1 and CDR2: MDHEN and SYDVKM. After removal of 5 bases from V and 5 bases from J, the junction contained 17 bases not matched to a gene. The CDR3 DNA is TGTGCCAGCAGTCTAGGGAGGGATGGCGGGAGTAGGGAGACCCAGTACTTC. It codes for CASSLGRDGGSRETQYF. The whole variable domain, filled in from reference TRBV28 and TRBJ2-5, reads DVKVTQSSRYLVKRTGEKVFLECVQDMDHENMFWYRQDPGLGLRLIYFSYDVKMKEKGDIPEGYSVSREKKERFSLILESASTNQTSMYLCASSLGRDGGSRETQYFGPGTRLLVL.

This clone was seen only once. This chain links TRBV2 with TRBJ2-7; 8 bases align to TRBD1. From germline, CDR1 is SNHLY and CDR2 FYNNEI. After removal of 5 bases from V and 2 bases from J, the junction contained 11 bases not matched to a gene. CDR3 length equals 16 residues. The CDR3, as DNA: TGTGCCAGCAGTAGATATACCGGGACAGGACCCTACGAGCAGTACTTC. Its translation is CASSRYTGTGPYEQYF.

Here the CDR3 DNA reads TGTGCCAGCTCACCTACAACGAGCGGGAGTATAGATACGCAGTATTTT. This translates into CASSPTTSGSIDTQYF. V and J are TRBV18 and TRBJ2-3, with 8 bases that match TRBD2. The CDR3 is made up of 16 amino acids. V trimming: 3 bases; J trimming: 5 bases; junction bases outside the gene matches: 10. Germline CDR1 KGHSH, CDR2 LQKENI.

J is TRBJ1-3 and V is TRBV7-9; D may be TRBD1 (5 bases). With 5 bases removed from V and 9 bases from J, the gap between germline ends came to 14 bases. CDR3 length: 13 amino acids. Germline assignment: CDR1 SEHNR and CDR2 FQNEAQ (reference sequence). The CDR3 bases are TGTGCCAGCAGCCGGGACCTCGGGGGCACCATATATTTT. Translating it yields CASSRDLGGTIYF.

This clone has a handful of counts. This chain links TRBV6-5 with TRBJ2-1; 8 nucleotides align to TRBD2. The CDR3 length is 14 residues. V shed 5 bases and J 9 bases; nucleotides not matched to a gene: 9. Per the germline V gene, CDR1 is MNHEY and CDR2 is SVGAGI. CDR3 residues: CASSQTFLAGEQFF. DNA for the CDR3: TGTGCCAGCAGTCAAACTTTTCTAGCGGGTGAGCAGTTCTTC.

V usage is TRBV11-3 and J usage is TRBJ1-1; D is ambiguous. The germline gives CDR1 SGHNT, CDR2 YENEEA. The CDR3 runs 13 residues. V lost 5 bases, J lost 2 bases, and 9 bases lay in between. The CDR3 sequence: CASSPRANTEAFF. Here the CDR3 DNA reads TGTGCCAGCAGCCCGAGGGCCAACACTGAAGCTTTCTTT. Complete variable domain (other parts from reference TRBV11-3 and TRBJ1-1): EAGVVQSPRYKIIEKKQPVAFWCNPISGHNTLYWYLQNLGQGPELLIRYENEEAVDDSQLPKDRFSAERLKGVDSTLKIQPAELGDSAVYLCASSPRANTEAFFGQGTRLTVV.

The rearrangement links TRBV27 to TRBJ1-1, with D unresolved. The germline V gene has CDR1 MNHEY and CDR2 SMNVEV (reference sequence). V was pared by 7 bases and J by 5 bases, with 14 bases between. CDR3 size: 13 residues. CDR3 loop: CASTAPGGTEAFF. CDR3 sequence (DNA): TGTGCCAGCACGGCTCCCGGAGGTACTGAAGCTTTCTTT.

J is TRBJ2-1 and V is TRBV5-1; D unresolved. The germline V and J ends were trimmed by 3 bases and 5 bases, with 9 bases remaining between them. This CDR3 comprises 13 residues. Looked up from germline, CDR1 is SGHRS and CDR2 is YFSETQ. The CDR3 DNA reads as TGCGCCAGCAGCTACGCGCCGAACAATGAGCAGTTCTTC. This sequence encodes CASSYAPNNEQFF.

This clone showed up just once. Written as DNA, the CDR3 is TGTGCCAGCAGTCCCGCGCTGGGACAGAAAAATCAGCCCCAGCATTTT. Amino acids: CASSPALGQKNQPQHF. This sequence joins TRBV28 and TRBJ1-5, with 7 nucleotides matching TRBD1. The CDR3 is 16 residues long. Germline CDR1 reads MDHEN; CDR2 reads SYDVKM. Trimming cost V 5 bases and J 4 bases; bases outside gene matches: 11.